This record looks at one T cell receptor beta chain sequence and its context. Its matching antigen is unknown. V dropped 4 bases and J dropped 6; count of bases not matched to a gene: 10. From germline, CDR1 is LNHDA and CDR2 SQIVND (reference sequence). The CDR3 spans 16 residues. Every subset had its genomic DNA shared out evenly among several immunoSEQ plates. When replicate PCRs were run on sorted subsets, they used approximately 210 ng DNA, 30,000 to 35,000 T cell genomes. The method was immunoSEQ multiplex PCR; TCRdb's version includes in-frame clones alone and lacks a portion of them. In the table there are 1.5 million to 1.9 million clones, around 98% of which are singletons. The data derive from a study of shared clonotypes between healthy human individuals. Study outcomes and limitations: Estimated richness was generally greater in naive than memory subsets. Naive CD4 clonotypes overlapped across a handful of donors at around 4.7%.

This TCR came from a man in his thirties or forties in good health. The specimen sequenced was naive CD4+ T cells sorted from blood. The sample's subset: CD45RA+ positively selected. V and J are TRBV19 and TRBJ1-5, with 9 bases fitting TRBD1. CDR3 nucleotides: TGTGCCAGTAGTACTCCCAACAGGGGGCAGGGTCAGCCCCAGCATTTT. This encodes CASSTPNRGQGQPQHF.